These 25 T cell receptor beta chains originate from one sample sequenced in a study of Ad26.COV2.S vaccination and SARS-CoV-2 variants. Clones were sequenced by immunoSEQ multiplex PCR, and TCRdb holds only the in-frame ones, with some missing. The sample has about 350,000 clones, about 86% seen once. Treatment: roughly 18 received Ad26.COV2.S at low or high dose, single or two shots; roughly 5 received placebo; per-sample allocation not given. Repertoires come from day 63 after the first vaccine or placebo injection. The sequences come from peripheral blood, collected in a trial of Ad26.COV2.S vaccine versus placebo. Receptor source: a person between 18 and 65 years old who received the Ad26.COV2.S COVID-19 vaccine or a placebo.

The gene calls are TRBV3-1 (or the pseudogene TRBV3-2) and TRBJ1-1; no definite D call. V was clipped by 1 base and J by 8 bases, with 26 bases between them. Germline V CDR1 and CDR2: LGHDT, YNNKEL (reference sequence). There are 18 residues in the CDR3. The CDR3 region has the DNA TGTGCCAGCAGCCAAGGACTGGGAGACAATCGGGCAACCCCGGAAGCTTTCTTT. It encodes CASSQGLGDNRATPEAFF.

The chain carries TRBV6-6 and TRBJ1-5; no firm D call. The germline V gene has CDR1 MNHNY and CDR2 SVGAGI (reference sequence). The CDR3 is 12 amino acids. Between the trimmed V and J ends, which lost 4 bases and 5 bases, there was a span of 6 bases. The CDR3 nucleotides are TGTGCCAGCAGTTCGAACGATCAGCCCCAGCATTTT. Its translation is CASSSNDQPQHF.

The chain carries TRBV7-3 and TRBJ2-1; 9 bases line up with TRBD1. The V gene end was trimmed by 5 bases and the J gene end by 5 bases; junction bases not matched to a gene: 7. The CDR3 extends over 15 amino acids. Germline assignment: CDR1 SGHTA and CDR2 FQGTGA. The DNA for the CDR3 is TGTGCCAGCAGCCGTGGGACAGGGTTTAACAATGAGCAGTTCTTC. Translated, it gives CASSRGTGFNNEQFF.

The V gene is TRBV28, the J gene TRBJ2-5; D unclear. Germline V lookup: CDR1 MDHEN, CDR2 SYDVKM. Deletions cut 5 bases from V and 5 bases from J, with 15 bases between. CDR3 length: 14 residues. CDR3 DNA sequence: TGTGCCAGCAGTCCGAAATTCAGGAAGGAGACCCAGTACTTC. Translating it yields CASSPKFRKETQYF.

The rearrangement uses TRBV19 and TRBJ1-4; no firm D call. The CDR3 contains 15 residues. V was shortened by 6 bases and J by 0 bases, with 11 bases between the two germline ends. Germline loops: CDR1 LNHDA, CDR2 SQIVND (reference sequence). Here the CDR3 reads CASRSGPATNEKLFF. The DNA for the CDR3 is TGTGCCAGTAGATCCGGGCCCGCAACTAATGAAAAACTGTTTTTT.

This chain connects TRBV30 to TRBJ2-1, with 7 positions matching TRBD2. CDR1 is GTSNPN, CDR2 SVGIG, per germline (reference sequence). J lost 4 bases, V lost 6 bases, and 9 bases had no gene match. The CDR3 loop spans 14 amino acids. CDR3 bases: TGTGCCTGTTGGGGGGGGATTTCGTACAATGAGCAGTTCTTC. It specifies CACWGGISYNEQFF.

This sequence joins TRBV6-5 and TRBJ1-1; D is ambiguous. CDR1 is MNHEY and CDR2 is SVGAGI in the germline V gene. This CDR3 is 13 amino acids long. V was shortened by 4 bases and J by 1 base, with 7 bases between the two germline ends. The chain's CDR3 is CASSCRGNTEAFF. For the CDR3, the DNA is TGTGCCAGCAGTTGTAGAGGGAACACTGAAGCTTTCTTT.

The chain joins TRBV4-1 to TRBJ2-2; no firm D call. Trimming left V 4 bases short and J 3 bases short, with 12 bases between. The CDR3 extends over 15 amino acids. Germline CDR1 reads MGHRA; CDR2 reads YSYEKL. The CDR3 bases are TGCGCCAGCAGCCGGTTGGGTGGGTACACCGGGGAGCTGTTTTTT. It codes for CASSRLGGYTGELFF.

The chain has TRBV19 and TRBJ1-3; no definite D call. Germline CDR1 is LNHDA and CDR2 is SQIVND (reference sequence). The CDR3 spans 16 residues. V was clipped by 3 bases and J by 0 bases, with 12 bases between them. The CDR3 reads CASSMGRARSGNTIYF. The CDR3 DNA reads TGTGCCAGTAGTATGGGTCGTGCGCGCTCTGGAAACACCATATATTTT.

This chain joins TRBV5-1 and TRBJ1-1, with a possible D match to TRBD1 (5 bases). This CDR3 region has 14 residues. Germline loops: CDR1 SGHRS, CDR2 YFSETQ. V was clipped by 6 bases and J by 1 base, with 13 bases between them. CDR3 sequence reads: CASTTFGGNTEAFF. CDR3 coding DNA: TGCGCCAGCACTACATTCGGGGGGAACACTGAAGCTTTCTTT.

This sequence joins TRBV5-1 and TRBJ2-2; unclear D gene. The germline CDR1 and CDR2 sequences are SGHRS and YFSETQ. Deletions cut 7 bases from V and 3 bases from J, with 10 bases between. The CDR3 totals 13 residues. CDR3 region: CASRRDDTGELFF. CDR3 bases: TGCGCCAGCCGTCGCGACGACACCGGGGAGCTGTTTTTT.

The CDR3 DNA reads as TGTGCCAGCAGCCTAGGGACTGGCGGGACGGAAAAACTGTTTTTT. Translation gives CASSLGTGGTEKLFF. J is TRBJ1-4 and V is TRBV7-2, with D perhaps matching TRBD1 (5 bases). V shed 5 bases and J shed 8 bases, with 18 bases lying between them. CDR1 is SGHTA and CDR2 is FQGNSA in the germline V gene. The CDR3 extends over 15 amino acids.

Of note for this clone: This specimen includes other DNA sequences encoding the same CDR3. The V call is TRBV6-6, the J call TRBJ1-1; a weak D match, TRBD1 (6 bases). Trimming shortened V by 2 bases and J by 1 base, and 8 bases separated the two germline ends. This CDR3 contains 14 residues. In germline, CDR1 is MNHNY, CDR2 SVGAGI (reference sequence). The CDR3 is CASSYDRSNTEAFF. Written as DNA, the CDR3 is TGTGCCAGCAGTTACGACAGGTCGAACACTGAAGCTTTCTTT.

This chain joins TRBV19 and TRBJ2-3; a possible D gene is TRBD1 (6 bases). The CDR3 has 13 amino acids. CDR1 LNHDA and CDR2 SQIVND come from the germline V gene (reference sequence). Between the trimmed V and J ends, which lost 7 bases and 5 bases, there was a span of 13 bases. The CDR3 sequence: CASIGRGRDTQYF. In DNA, the CDR3 is TGTGCCAGTATCGGCAGGGGTCGAGATACGCAGTATTTT.

The chain joins TRBV5-5 to TRBJ1-2; 8 positions match TRBD1. The trim removed 4 bases at V and 2 bases at J, leaving 4 bases unmatched. The CDR3 spans 14 residues. Germline-derived CDR1 and CDR2 are SGHKS and YYEKEE (reference sequence). The CDR3 DNA reads TGTGCCAGCAGCGCCGGACAGGGAAACTATGGCTACACCTTC. Its translation: CASSAGQGNYGYTF.

The chain joins TRBV18 to TRBJ2-7; 9 bases match TRBD1. CDR3 size: 14 residues. Germline assignment: CDR1 KGHSH and CDR2 LQKENI. V gave up 0 bases and J gave up 5 bases; unmatched junction bases: 2. CDR3: CASSPPWDRDEQYF. The CDR3 nucleotides are TGTGCCAGCTCACCACCGTGGGACAGGGACGAGCAGTACTTC.

The chain uses TRBV5-4 and TRBJ2-3; 9 nucleotides align to TRBD2. This CDR3 has 16 amino acids. Per germline, CDR1 SGHNT and CDR2 YYREEE (reference sequence). The trim removed 0 bases at V and 6 bases at J, leaving 8 bases unmatched. The CDR3 DNA follows: TGTGCCAGCAGCTTGGCGGTAGCGGGGGAAAAGGATACGCAGTATTTT. It encodes CASSLAVAGEKDTQYF.

This clone has a single count. This rearrangement joins TRBV2 to TRBJ2-3, with 7 bases aligning to TRBD2. This CDR3 is built from 15 residues. After removal of 3 bases from V and 1 base from J, the junction contained 4 bases not matched to a gene. Germline V CDR1 and CDR2: SNHLY, FYNNEI. The CDR3 DNA follows: TGTGCCAGCAGTGATCGGGAGGCCCGCACAGATACGCAGTATTTT. The encoded protein is CASSDREARTDTQYF.

This chain links TRBV5-4 with TRBJ1-4, with D possibly TRBD1 on 5 matching bases. Per the germline V gene, CDR1 is SGHNT and CDR2 is YYREEE (reference sequence). Trimming shortened V by 4 bases and J by 5 bases, and 15 bases separated the two germline ends. The CDR3 is made up of 15 amino acids. The CDR3 loop reads CASSPRGAGNEKLFF. The CDR3 region has the DNA TGTGCCAGCAGCCCCAGAGGGGCCGGAAATGAAAAACTGTTTTTT.

The gene calls are TRBV5-1 and TRBJ1-2; D unresolved. The CDR3 totals 15 residues. V was shortened by 4 bases and J by 5 bases, with 18 bases between the two germline ends. Germline assignment: CDR1 SGHRS and CDR2 YFSETQ. The CDR3 spells CASSPVIGSPYGYTF. CDR3 DNA: TGCGCCAGCAGCCCGGTTATTGGGTCCCCATATGGCTACACCTTC.

The rearrangement uses TRBV19 and TRBJ2-7; either TRBD1 or TRBD2 may fit D (5 bases each). V dropped 5 bases and J dropped 6 bases, with 14 bases sitting between them. This CDR3 has 13 residues. Germline V gene data show CDR1 as LNHDA and CDR2 as SQIVND (reference sequence). CDR3 amino acids: CASSLGTSGEQYF. The CDR3 bases are TGTGCCAGTAGTTTAGGGACCTCTGGCGAGCAGTACTTC.

The genes are TRBV5-6 and TRBJ2-5; a weak D match, TRBD1 (5 bases). Trimming took 1 base from V and 2 from J, leaving 9 bases between them. Germline V gene lookup returns CDR1 SGHDT and CDR2 YYEEEE. The CDR3 loop spans 14 amino acids. CDR3 protein: CASSLPQGQETQYF. DNA for the CDR3: TGTGCCAGCAGCTTGCCCCAGGGACAAGAGACCCAGTACTTC.

The rearrangement joins TRBV7-9 to TRBJ2-3; 10 bases fit TRBD1. Germline CDR1 and CDR2: SEHNR and FQNEAQ (reference sequence). Trimming took 3 bases from V and 6 from J; bases not matched to a gene: 6. CDR3 length equals 15 residues. The chain's CDR3 is CASSFVTGGGDTQYF. The CDR3 DNA is TGTGCCAGCAGCTTCGTGACAGGGGGCGGTGATACGCAGTATTTT.

The V and J genes are TRBV6-4 and TRBJ1-5; weak D call: TRBD1 (5 bases). Per germline, CDR1 MRHNA and CDR2 SNTAGT. Trimming cost V 3 bases and J 2 bases, with 8 bases left between them. CDR3 length: 14 amino acids. In DNA, the CDR3 is TGTGCCAGCAGTGAGGGAGGGGGCAATCAGCCCCAGCATTTT. Amino acids: CASSEGGGNQPQHF.

V usage is TRBV19 and J usage is TRBJ2-1; 10 bases align to TRBD2. This CDR3 is built from 16 residues. Germline CDR1 LNHDA, CDR2 SQIVND (reference sequence). J gave up 4 bases and V 3 bases, and 6 bases lay outside the gene matches. This CDR3 is CASSIGSGRSYNEQFF. CDR3 DNA sequence: TGTGCCAGTAGTATCGGTAGCGGGAGGTCTTACAATGAGCAGTTCTTC. Full variable domain (rest looked up from reference TRBV19 and TRBJ2-1): DGGITQSPKYLFRKEGQNVTLSCEQNLNHDAMYWYRQDPGQGLRLIYYSQIVNDFQKGDIAEGYSVSREKKESFPLTVTSAQKNPTAFYLCASSIGSGRSYNEQFFGPGTRLTVL.